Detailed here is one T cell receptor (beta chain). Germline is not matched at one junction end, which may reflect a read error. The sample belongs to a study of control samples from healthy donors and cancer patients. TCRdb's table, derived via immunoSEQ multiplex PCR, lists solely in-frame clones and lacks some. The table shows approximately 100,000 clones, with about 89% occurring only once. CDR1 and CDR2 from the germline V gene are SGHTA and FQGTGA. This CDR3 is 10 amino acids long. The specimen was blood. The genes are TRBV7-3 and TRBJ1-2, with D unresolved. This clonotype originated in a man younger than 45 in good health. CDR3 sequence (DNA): TGTGCCAGCAGCTTCGGACTGCTGAGCTTC. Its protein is CASSFGLLSF.